The 19 T cell receptor beta chains below all came from one sample that was sequenced in a study of identical twins. TCRdb analysed the 5' RACE reads with MiXCR anew, one entry per CDR3 protein. The sample lists hundreds of thousands of distinct CDR3 sequences, 15% to 20% seen once, with around 13% in the top ten. These data also formed part of another study, on T cells expressing NK-cell markers.

Sequenced sample: PBMCs. These receptors originate from a woman between 18 and 29 years old in good health.

This clonotype has just a few counts. This sequence joins TRBV27 and TRBJ2-3, with D possibly being TRBD1 or TRBD2 (6 bases each). V lost 1 base to trimming and J lost 4 bases, with 21 bases between them. The CDR3 has 18 residues. From germline, CDR1 is MNHEY and CDR2 SMNVEV (reference sequence). Here the CDR3 reads CASSLLGASEEWADTQYF. The CDR3 nucleotides read TGTGCCAGCAGTTTATTGGGGGCTAGCGAGGAGTGGGCAGATACGCAGTATTTT.

This clonotype has only a few counts. This chain links TRBV15 with TRBJ1-5; no reliable D call. This CDR3 is built from 10 residues. CDR1 LNHNV and CDR2 YYDKDF come from the germline V gene (reference sequence). The V gene lost 5 bases and the J gene lost 6 bases, with 2 bases spanning the gap. The CDR3 DNA reads as TGTGCCACCAGCCGTCAGCCCCAGCATTTT. It encodes CATSRQPQHF.

V and J are TRBV6-2 or TRBV6-3 and TRBJ2-1; D call uncertain. Trimming removed 6 bases from V and 0 bases from J, with 12 bases in between. Germline V gene sequence: CDR1 MNHEY, CDR2 SVGEGT. The CDR3 runs 15 residues. This CDR3 is CASSFLISSYNEQFF. Written as DNA, the CDR3 is TGTGCCAGCAGCTTCCTAATAAGCTCCTACAATGAGCAGTTCTTC.

CDR3 loop: CSALGRSRAGVLGYTF. CDR3 sequence (DNA): TGCAGCGCGCTGGGGAGATCTCGGGCCGGGGTTCTAGGCTACACCTTC. The chain employs TRBV29-1 and TRBJ1-2, with D uncertain. This CDR3 spans 16 amino acids. Looked up from germline, CDR1 is SQVTM and CDR2 is ANQGSEA. Trimming took 7 bases from V and 8 from J, leaving 29 bases between them.

V is TRBV29-1 and J is TRBJ1-1; D is ambiguous. The CDR3 is made up of 10 amino acids. Trimming removed 4 bases from V and 8 bases from J, with 8 bases in between. The germline CDR1 and CDR2 sequences are SQVTM and ANQGSEA. The CDR3 is CSVVSGEAFF. The CDR3 nucleotides read TGCAGCGTTGTTTCTGGAGAAGCTTTCTTT.

Ten or more counts support this clonotype. The J gene is TRBJ2-4, the V gene TRBV7-6; either TRBD1 or TRBD2 may supply D (5 bases each). Germline V gene lookup returns CDR1 SGHVS and CDR2 FNYEAQ. Trimming took off 5 bases at V and 2 bases at J, with 13 bases between the two ends. The CDR3 covers 15 residues. In nucleotides, the CDR3 is TGTGCCAGCAGCACCAGAGGGGTATCCAAAAACATTCAGTACTTC. Its translation is CASSTRGVSKNIQYF.

The chain joins TRBV6-6 to TRBJ2-7; possibly TRBD1 for D (6 bases). Germline V lookup: CDR1 MNHNY, CDR2 SVGAGI (reference sequence). The germline V and J ends were trimmed by 6 bases and 6 bases, with 9 bases remaining between them. CDR3 size: 11 residues. The CDR3 coding sequence is TGTGCCAGCAGAAGGGGGAGCGAGCAGTACTTC. This gives the protein CASRRGSEQYF.

The chain uses TRBV9 and TRBJ2-7; D call uncertain. V lost 0 bases to trimming and J lost 3 bases, with 13 bases between them. The V gene's germline CDR1 is SGDLS and CDR2 YYNGEE. The CDR3 covers 15 residues. In DNA form, the CDR3 reads TGTGCCAGCAGCGTAGGGGCCCTGACCCACTACGAGCAGTACTTC. It translates to CASSVGALTHYEQYF.

This clonotype was observed a few times. This chain joins TRBV7-9 and TRBJ2-1; 7 bases are a match to TRBD2. Losses at the gene ends were 8 bases for V and 1 base for J; bases not matched to a gene: 5. The germline V gene has CDR1 SEHNR and CDR2 FQNEAQ (reference sequence). The CDR3 is 14 residues long. In nucleotides, the CDR3 is TGTGCCAGCTTTAGCGGGTCTTCCTACAATGAGCAGTTCTTC. It encodes CASFSGSSYNEQFF.

The J gene is TRBJ2-7, the V gene TRBV6-1, with a tentative D call TRBD2 (7 bases). The germline CDR1 and CDR2 sequences are MNHNS and SASEGT. The V end lost 5 bases, the J end lost 0 bases, and 14 bases lay between the germline ends. CDR3 size: 15 residues. In DNA form, the CDR3 reads TGTGCCAGCAGTCCAGTCGGGGGGCTCTCCTACGAGCAGTACTTC. It specifies CASSPVGGLSYEQYF.

This clonotype has more than one count but fewer than ten. This chain links TRBV7-9 with TRBJ2-1; 7 bases map to TRBD1. From germline, CDR1 is SEHNR and CDR2 FQNEAQ (reference sequence). The trim removed 4 bases at V and 5 bases at J, leaving 8 bases unmatched. CDR3 length: 15 amino acids. The CDR3 protein is CASSSPGQTNNEQFF. DNA of the CDR3: TGTGCCAGCAGCTCCCCGGGACAGACGAACAATGAGCAGTTCTTC. Supplemented by reference TRBV7-9 and TRBJ2-1, the full variable domain reads DTGVSQNPRHKITKRGQNVTFRCDPISEHNRLYWYRQTLGQGPEFLTYFQNEAQLEKSRLLSDRFSAERPKGSFSTLEIQRTEQGDSAMYLCASSSPGQTNNEQFFGPGTRLTVL.

Ten or more counts support this clonotype. V gene TRBV20-1 combines with J gene TRBJ1-1; the match to TRBD1 covers 9 bases. Germline values: CDR1 DFQATT, CDR2 SNEGSKA (reference sequence). V lost 6 bases and J lost 11; bases outside the gene matches: 10. This CDR3 is built from 12 residues. CDR3 nucleotide sequence: TGCAGTGCCTCACAGGGGGCAGAGGTGGCTTTCTTT. Protein sequence: CSASQGAEVAFF.

The chain is built from TRBV6-1 and TRBJ2-1, with 8 bases fitting TRBD2. The CDR3 has 13 residues. The V and J ends lost 3 bases and 7 bases, in that order; junction bases with no gene match: 2. Germline lookup yields CDR1 MNHNS and CDR2 SASEGT. As DNA, the CDR3 is TGTGCCAGCAGTGAGACTAGCGTGAATGAGCAGTTCTTC. This translates into CASSETSVNEQFF.

In its sample, this clonotype was seen a few times. The chain couples TRBV20-1 to TRBJ2-4, with D perhaps matching TRBD1 (5 bases). The germline CDR1 and CDR2 sequences are DFQATT and SNEGSKA (reference sequence). The length of the CDR3 is 16 residues. The V end was cut by 7 bases, the J end by 1 base, with 20 bases between. The CDR3 nucleotides read TGCAGTGTAGGGGCAAGCCAATACGGGGCCAAAAACATTCAGTACTTC. This encodes CSVGASQYGAKNIQYF.

This clonotype appeared a few times. The chain joins TRBV29-1 to TRBJ1-4, with D perhaps matching TRBD1 (5 bases). Deletions cut 7 bases from V and 8 bases from J, with 20 bases between. The CDR3 runs 14 residues. Looked up from germline, CDR1 is SQVTM and CDR2 is ANQGSEA. The CDR3 bases are TGCAGCGCCGGAGGCGCGGGGGTCGTCGAAAAACTGTTTTTT. This sequence encodes CSAGGAGVVEKLFF.

The chain is built from TRBV20-1 and TRBJ2-1; TRBD2 matches at 12 bases. The CDR3 contains 17 residues. With V trimmed by 2 bases and J by 4 bases, 9 bases remained unmatched. CDR1 and CDR2 from the germline V gene are DFQATT and SNEGSKA (reference sequence). CDR3 nucleotides: TGCAGTGCTAGACCTCCGACTAGCGGGAGTCTATACAATGAGCAGTTCTTC. Protein sequence: CSARPPTSGSLYNEQFF.

This clonotype was counted a few times. The chain couples TRBV25-1 to TRBJ2-5, with a weak D call TRBD2 (6 bases). Trimming took 7 bases from V and 5 from J, leaving 20 bases between them. Germline V gene data show CDR1 as MGHDK and CDR2 as SYGVNS. The CDR3 is made up of 15 amino acids. CDR3 coding DNA: TGTGCCAGCAAGTCCCGGGGGAACGTGGAGGAGACCCAGTACTTC. Translation: CASKSRGNVEETQYF.

This clonotype was observed a few times. The chain recombines TRBV7-2 with TRBJ2-1; D unresolved. CDR1 is SGHTA, CDR2 FQGNSA, per germline. The ends were cut back, 5 bases at V and 5 bases at J, with 10 bases in the middle. This CDR3 has 13 amino acids. The CDR3 here is CASSPRLHNEQFF. The CDR3 DNA follows: TGTGCCAGCAGCCCCCGACTCCACAATGAGCAGTTCTTC.

This clonotype was observed a few times. This chain uses TRBV10-3 with TRBJ2-7; D call uncertain. The germline V gene has CDR1 ENHRY and CDR2 SYGVKD. V was trimmed by 6 bases and J by 1 base, leaving 7 bases between them. CDR3 length: 12 amino acids. This CDR3 reads CAISLGSYEQYF. The CDR3 DNA follows: TGTGCCATCAGCCTCGGGTCCTACGAGCAGTACTTC.